What follows are 27 T cell receptor beta chains derived from one specimen sequenced in a study of T cells in Graves' hyperthyroidism and ophthalmopathy. Amplified regions were TCR beta CDR3 sequences from RNA transcripts. When the TCR CDR3 underwent first-round RT-PCR, the HTBI primer set was used. TCRdb re-called the multiplex PCR reads through MiXCR, storing one row per CDR3 protein. The sample includes 350,000 to 500,000 distinct CDR3 sequences, around 13% of them seen just once. The sequenced sample was blood. The receptors were sampled from a woman aged 18-29 years with Graves' hyperthyroidism.

The chain carries TRBV20-1 and TRBJ2-1; no clear D gene. The V gene lost 7 bases and the J gene lost 2 bases, with 12 bases spanning the gap. Per germline, CDR1 DFQATT and CDR2 SNEGSKA (reference sequence). This CDR3 has 13 amino acids. CDR3 nucleotide sequence: TGCAGTGTTGAAGCCTCCCCCTACAATGAGCAGTTCTTC. Its protein product is CSVEASPYNEQFF.

This clonotype was detected only a few times. The chain has TRBV6-4 and TRBJ2-1; D gene ambiguous. The CDR3 covers 17 residues. Deletions cut 0 bases from V and 0 bases from J, with 12 bases between. Per germline, CDR1 MRHNA and CDR2 SNTAGT. CDR3 in DNA: TGTGCCAGCAGTGACTCGAGTGAGTCTAGCTCCTACAATGAGCAGTTCTTC. It translates to CASSDSSESSSYNEQFF.

This clonotype was seen ten or more times. CDR3 residues: CASSFLWSGRAQETQYF. CDR3 DNA sequence: TGTGCCAGCAGCTTTTTGTGGAGCGGGAGGGCCCAAGAGACCCAGTACTTC. This sequence joins TRBV7-9 and TRBJ2-5, with 10 bases aligning to TRBD2. Germline values: CDR1 SEHNR, CDR2 FQNEAQ (reference sequence). The CDR3 is made up of 17 amino acids. V was clipped by 3 bases and J by 1 base; unmatched bases: 8.

The genes are TRBV7-9 and TRBJ2-5; no reliable D call. Looked up from germline, CDR1 is SEHNR and CDR2 is FQNEAQ (reference sequence). This CDR3 is built from 16 residues. V shed 0 bases and J shed 3 bases, with 14 bases lying between them. The CDR3 nucleotides are TGTGCCAGCAGCTTAGCGCTTAAGGGAAGGGAAGAGACCCAGTACTTC. Its translation is CASSLALKGREETQYF.

Points on this clonotype: A much bigger clone sits one base away, suggesting this may be a read error. The CDR3 reads CASSVGRACGATDTQYF. In DNA, the CDR3 is TGTGCCAGCAGCGTAGGGAGGGCCTGTGGGGCGACAGATACGCAGTATTTT. The chain joins TRBV9 to TRBJ2-3; perhaps TRBD2 as D (6 bases). The length of the CDR3 is 17 residues. Germline V CDR1 and CDR2: SGDLS, YYNGEE. The ends were cut back, 0 bases at V and 3 bases at J, with 17 bases in the middle.

The table lists this clonotype with many counts. The J gene is TRBJ1-2, the V gene TRBV6-5, with TRBD1 identical over 7 bases. Germline CDR1 and CDR2: MNHEY and SVGAGI. The CDR3 runs 17 residues. J was trimmed by 6 bases and V by 0 bases; bases with no gene match: 13. The chain's CDR3 is CASSYSRRRGRVDGYTF. The DNA for the CDR3 is TGTGCCAGCAGTTACTCAAGGAGGAGGGGGCGCGTGGATGGCTACACCTTC.

This clonotype was counted between two and nine times. This chain joins TRBV5-1 and TRBJ2-2, with D perhaps matching TRBD1 (6 bases). The CDR3 contains 14 residues. CDR1 is SGHRS, CDR2 YFSETQ, per germline. Trimming removed 1 base at V and 9 bases at J, with 13 bases between. CDR3 nucleotide sequence: TGCGCCAGCAGCTTGAACGATGGGGGCAGGGAGCTGTTTTTT. Encoded protein: CASSLNDGGRELFF.

A few counts support this clonotype. The genes are TRBV5-1 and TRBJ2-5, with 11 bases that match TRBD2. Trimming took 4 bases from V and 4 from J; bases not matched to a gene: 6. This CDR3 contains 15 residues. Germline V lookup: CDR1 SGHRS, CDR2 YFSETQ. CDR3 coding DNA: TGCGCCAGCAGCGGGACTCTAGCGGGGGGAGAGACCCAGTACTTC. As protein: CASSGTLAGGETQYF.

This clonotype was counted ten times or more. V usage is TRBV7-2 and J usage is TRBJ1-2; D ambiguous. The V and J ends lost 2 bases and 5 bases respectively, with 9 bases between them. CDR1 and CDR2 from the germline V gene are SGHTA and FQGNSA. This CDR3 region has 13 residues. The CDR3 sequence is CASSLSEKYGYTF. CDR3 sequence (DNA): TGTGCCAGCAGCTTATCAGAAAAATATGGCTACACCTTC.

In its sample, this clonotype was seen many times. The V gene is TRBV18, the J gene TRBJ1-1; no clear D. The CDR3 is 15 amino acids. The V and J ends lost 2 bases and 0 bases respectively, with 10 bases between them. Germline V gene sequence: CDR1 KGHSH, CDR2 LQKENI. The CDR3 coding sequence is TGTGCCAGCTCACCAGTGGTCCAAGTGAACACTGAAGCTTTCTTT. Its translation is CASSPVVQVNTEAFF.

The chain combines TRBV2 with TRBJ1-1, with TRBD1 matching 8 bases. The CDR3 runs to 15 residues. The ends lost 4 bases at V and 4 bases at J; junction bases unmatched: 8. The germline gives CDR1 SNHLY, CDR2 FYNNEI. Here the CDR3 DNA reads TGTGCCAGCAGTGTTTCAGGGGGCGGTGGCACTGAAGCTTTCTTT. Its protein product is CASSVSGGGGTEAFF.

V gene TRBV11-2 combines with J gene TRBJ2-1, with 7 bases fitting TRBD1. From germline, CDR1 is SGHAT and CDR2 FQNNGV. This CDR3 comprises 17 residues. The trim removed 1 base at V and 5 bases at J, leaving 11 bases unmatched. CDR3 protein: CASSLVRGLGTHNEQFF. In DNA form, the CDR3 reads TGTGCCAGCAGCTTAGTGAGGGGGCTAGGTACCCACAATGAGCAGTTCTTC. Filled out from reference TRBV11-2 and TRBJ2-1, the complete variable domain reads EAGVAQSPRYKIIEKRQSVAFWCNPISGHATLYWYQQILGQGPKLLIQFQNNGVVDDSQLPKDRFSAERLKGVDSTLKIQPAKLEDSAVYLCASSLVRGLGTHNEQFFGPGTRLTVL.

This clonotype occurred a few times. The chain employs TRBV20-1 and TRBJ1-2, with D possibly TRBD1 on 5 matching bases. The V end was cut by 6 bases, the J end by 8 bases, with 16 bases between. The CDR3 is 12 amino acids. From germline, CDR1 is DFQATT and CDR2 SNEGSKA (reference sequence). CDR3 protein: CSAGDGNWGYTF. CDR3 DNA sequence: TGCAGTGCAGGGGACGGGAACTGGGGCTACACCTTC.

This clonotype was counted a few times. The chain links TRBV19 to TRBJ1-1; no firm D call. V was pared by 4 bases and J by 10 bases, with 22 bases between. From germline, CDR1 is LNHDA and CDR2 SQIVND (reference sequence). There are 15 residues in the CDR3. CDR3 sequence reads: CASSSIAPEINGAFF. Written as DNA, the CDR3 is TGTGCCAGTAGTAGCATAGCGCCAGAAATAAATGGAGCTTTCTTT.

This clonotype has at least ten counts. The rearrangement uses TRBV12-3 or TRBV12-4 and TRBJ2-2, with TRBD2 matching over 9 bases. The CDR3 is made up of 15 amino acids. Trimming removed 3 bases from V and 4 bases from J; junction bases left unmatched: 3. The CDR3 DNA reads as TGTGCCAGCAGTTTTACAGCGGGGGGCACCGGGGAGCTGTTTTTT. Translated: CASSFTAGGTGELFF.

The sample holds many counts of this clonotype. This chain uses TRBV11-2 with TRBJ2-3; D gene ambiguous. V lost 0 bases, J lost 2 bases, and 9 bases lay in between. CDR3 length: 15 amino acids. Germline V gene sequence: CDR1 SGHAT, CDR2 FQNNGV. The CDR3 coding sequence is TGTGCCAGCAGCTTAGATATCAAGCTCACAGATACGCAGTATTTT. This translates into CASSLDIKLTDTQYF. Full variable domain (outside the CDR3, taken from reference TRBV11-2 and TRBJ2-3): EAGVAQSPRYKIIEKRQSVAFWCNPISGHATLYWYQQILGQGPKLLIQFQNNGVVDDSQLPKDRFSAERLKGVDSTLKIQPAKLEDSAVYLCASSLDIKLTDTQYFGPGTRLTVL.

This clonotype occurred many times. The chain joins TRBV18 to TRBJ2-5, with 8 nucleotides matching TRBD2. V was clipped by 1 base and J by 2 bases; unmatched bases: 3. The germline CDR1 and CDR2 sequences are KGHSH and LQKENI. The CDR3 length is 15 residues. As DNA, the CDR3 is TGTGCCAGCTCACCACTGTCTAGCGGGCAAGAGACCCAGTACTTC. Translation gives CASSPLSSGQETQYF.

This clonotype was seen at least ten times. The chain carries TRBV2 and TRBJ1-4; weak D call: TRBD1 (5 bases). The V and J ends lost 7 bases and 0 bases respectively, with 12 bases between them. Germline V CDR1 and CDR2: SNHLY, FYNNEI. The CDR3 runs 15 residues. Here the CDR3 reads CASTSGTTTNEKLFF. Written as DNA, the CDR3 is TGTGCCAGCACCTCAGGGACGACAACTAATGAAAAACTGTTTTTT.

This clonotype was picked up many times. The chain has TRBV5-1 and TRBJ2-7; D is ambiguous. The CDR3 consists of 11 residues. Trimming stripped 3 bases from V and 6 bases from J, with 7 bases between. The germline CDR1 and CDR2 sequences are SGHRS and YFSETQ. The CDR3 is CASSSMGEQYF. DNA of the CDR3: TGCGCCAGCAGCTCAATGGGCGAGCAGTACTTC.

This clonotype was detected only a few times. This CDR3 is CASSQHHTGSSGNTIYF. The CDR3 nucleotides are TGCGCCAGCAGCCAACACCATACAGGGAGCTCTGGAAACACCATATATTTT. This sequence joins TRBV4-3 and TRBJ1-3, with D possibly being TRBD1 (6 bases). The CDR3 has 17 residues. Germline loops: CDR1 LGHNA, CDR2 YSLEER. Trimming shortened V by 2 bases and J by 0 bases, and 14 bases separated the two germline ends.

This clonotype was detected only once. As DNA, the CDR3 is TGTGCCAGCAGTTACTCGACTAGCGGGAGATTAAATGAGCAGTTCTTC. Translating gives CASSYSTSGRLNEQFF. The chain uses TRBV27 and TRBJ2-1, with 12 bases identical to TRBD2. V dropped 4 bases and J dropped 7; count of bases not matched to a gene: 8. The CDR3 runs 16 residues. Germline CDR1 is MNHEY and CDR2 is SMNVEV (reference sequence).

This chain connects TRBV6-2 or TRBV6-3 to TRBJ1-1; D gene unclear. Looked up from germline, CDR1 is MNHEY and CDR2 is SVGEGT. There are 14 residues in the CDR3. Between the trimmed V and J ends, which lost 3 bases and 2 bases, there was a span of 10 bases. CDR3 DNA sequence: TGTGCCAGCAGTTATTTCCAGTACAACACTGAAGCTTTCTTT. Translating it yields CASSYFQYNTEAFF.

The table lists this clonotype with a few counts. This sequence joins TRBV12-3 or TRBV12-4 and TRBJ2-5; possible D gene TRBD1, 6 bases. The CDR3 consists of 14 residues. V lost 4 bases and J lost 5, with 14 bases in between. The CDR3 here is CASSSTPQGETQYF. The CDR3 nucleotides read TGTGCCAGCAGTTCCACCCCGCAGGGGGAGACCCAGTACTTC.

The sample holds many counts of this clonotype. The V call is TRBV6-1, the J call TRBJ1-2; 8 bases fit TRBD1. This CDR3 has 16 amino acids. Germline assignment: CDR1 MNHNS and CDR2 SASEGT. J lost 3 bases, V lost 5 bases, and 11 bases had no gene match. This CDR3 is CASSRRPDRVDYGYTF. DNA of the CDR3: TGTGCCAGCAGTCGCCGACCGGACAGGGTAGACTATGGCTACACCTTC.

This clonotype was recorded at least ten times. The V and J genes are TRBV30 and TRBJ1-5; a possible D gene is TRBD1 (6 bases). Looked up from germline, CDR1 is GTSNPN and CDR2 is SVGIG (reference sequence). CDR3 length: 13 residues. Trimming shortened V by 4 bases and J by 6 bases, and 13 bases separated the two germline ends. The CDR3 spells CAWTKGGGQPQHF. In DNA, the CDR3 is TGTGCCTGGACTAAAGGGGGTGGTCAGCCCCAGCATTTT.

With regard to this clonotype: One junction end disagrees with the germline gene, perhaps due to a read error. This chain uses TRBV5-6 with TRBJ1-2; D ambiguous. CDR1 is SGHDT and CDR2 is YYEEEE in the germline V gene. This CDR3 is 14 amino acids long. For the CDR3, the DNA is TGTGCCGGCAGCTTGAGCCTTCAAGGGCTTGGCTACACCTTC. It is translated as CAGSLSLQGLGYTF.

This clonotype occurred a few times. The chain has TRBV20-1 and TRBJ1-5, with 11 bases lining up with TRBD1. Germline V lookup: CDR1 DFQATT, CDR2 SNEGSKA (reference sequence). The J segment lost 5 bases and the V segment lost 4 bases, leaving 7 bases of the junction unmatched. The CDR3 has 15 amino acids. The CDR3 DNA follows: TGCAGTGCTAACAACGGGACAGGGGGATATCAGCCCCAGCATTTT. The encoded protein is CSANNGTGGYQPQHF.